The sequence of this TCR beta chain was determined in a study of Graves' ophthalmopathy and Graves' hyperthyroidism. Study overall: The stable label applied to hyperthyroidism with no ophthalmopathy within 18 months of follow-up.

RNA transcripts yielded amplified TCR beta CDR3 regions. Investigators did first-round RT-PCR with HTBI primers, then second-round multiplex PCR. TCRdb reprocessed the multiplex PCR reads via MiXCR and lists one record per CDR3 protein. Here the sample spans around 1,000,000 distinct CDR3 sequences, roughly two fifths being singletons. Germline loops: CDR1 DFQATT, CDR2 SNEGSKA (reference sequence). The CDR3 spans 16 residues. The V and J ends lost 0 bases and 3 bases respectively, with 17 bases between them. The V gene is TRBV20-1, the J gene TRBJ1-2; maybe TRBD1 (5 bases). The clonotype comes from an adult man with Graves' hyperthyroidism. Material: peripheral blood or thyroid tissue (not recorded which). The CDR3 DNA reads as TGCAGTGCTAGAGATCATGCGCAGGGTTTCGACTATGGCTACACCTTC. Translating gives CSARDHAQGFDYGYTF.